Presented here are 26 T cell receptor beta chains from one specimen sequenced in a study of T-cell reconstitution after alpha-beta-depleted transplantation in children. A TCRbeta library incorporating unique molecular identifiers was prepared. TCRdb reprocessed the PCR reads via MiXCR and lists one record per CDR3 protein. The sample carries over 200,000 distinct CDR3 sequences, around 9.9% recorded once. Sequencing was performed on PBMCs, taken before TCRalphabeta/CD19-depleted stem cell transplant. The source of these receptors is a child in the first two years of life with acute myeloid leukemia, due to receive a stem cell transplant.

This clonotype was counted ten times or more. The J gene is TRBJ2-7, the V gene TRBV6-5; 14 bases map to TRBD2. From germline, CDR1 is MNHEY and CDR2 SVGAGI. There are 16 residues in the CDR3. The V and J ends lost 6 bases and 2 bases, in that order; junction bases with no gene match: 6. The DNA of the CDR3 is TGTGCCAGCAGAACGACTAGCGGGAGGGCCACCTACGAGCAGTACTTC. It yields the protein CASRTTSGRATYEQYF.

This clonotype appeared many times. CDR3 residues: CASSQDSSGGTDTQYF. The CDR3 DNA reads as TGTGCCAGCAGCCAAGATTCCAGCGGGGGCACAGATACGCAGTATTTT. The rearrangement uses TRBV3-1 and TRBJ2-3; TRBD2 matches 7 bases. The CDR3 loop spans 16 amino acids. Germline CDR1 is LGHDT and CDR2 is YNNKEL (reference sequence). V dropped 0 bases and J dropped 1; count of bases not matched to a gene: 4.

This clonotype was observed a handful of times. The chain links TRBV12-3 or TRBV12-4 to TRBJ2-1; no clear D gene. This CDR3 comprises 15 residues. Trimming shortened V by 5 bases and J by 0 bases, and 11 bases separated the two germline ends. CDR3 amino acids: CASSPTQTSYNEQFF. CDR3 DNA: TGTGCCAGCAGTCCGACACAGACCTCCTACAATGAGCAGTTCTTC.

This clonotype appeared many times. The J gene is TRBJ2-3, the V gene TRBV4-2, with 14 nucleotides matching TRBD2. The CDR3 runs to 18 residues. Trimming at V came to 0 bases and at J to 1 base, leaving 3 bases not matched to a gene. The germline CDR1 and CDR2 sequences are LGHNA and YNFKEQ. As DNA, the CDR3 is TGTGCCAGCAGCCAAGAGGGACTAGCGGGGGCCCGCACAGATACGCAGTATTTT. Translation gives CASSQEGLAGARTDTQYF.

Concerning this clonotype itself: A clone one base away is much larger, so this may be a read error. The chain has TRBV5-5 and TRBJ1-2; TRBD1 aligns across 9 bases. Germline assignment: CDR1 SGHKS and CDR2 YYEKEE (reference sequence). The V and J ends lost 4 bases and 4 bases, in that order; junction bases with no gene match: 11. The CDR3 has 16 amino acids. The CDR3 nucleotides are TGTGCCAGCAGCGCGCAAACAGGGGGCGGGCGCTATGGCTACACCTTC. It is translated as CASSAQTGGGRYGYTF.

In its sample, this clonotype was seen many times. The genes are TRBV6-5 and TRBJ1-2, with 8 nucleotides matching TRBD1. The CDR3 covers 12 residues. The germline gives CDR1 MNHEY, CDR2 SVGAGI. The ends lost 6 bases at V and 10 bases at J; junction bases unmatched: 7. CDR3 protein: CASRPTTGDYTF. The CDR3 nucleotides are TGTGCCAGCAGACCAACGACAGGGGACTACACCTTC.

This clonotype was found many times. The rearrangement joins TRBV20-1 to TRBJ2-7, with 12 nucleotides matching TRBD2. Germline loops: CDR1 DFQATT, CDR2 SNEGSKA (reference sequence). Trimming took 2 bases from V and 5 from J; bases not matched to a gene: 10. CDR3 length: 16 residues. CDR3 sequence (DNA): TGCAGTGCTAGACTAGCGGGAGGGTGGTGGGGCAACGAGCAGTACTTC. Protein: CSARLAGGWWGNEQYF.

This clonotype was counted many times. The gene calls are TRBV27 and TRBJ2-1, with TRBD2 as a possible D gene (5 bases). The CDR3 spans 15 residues. Germline V gives CDR1 MNHEY, CDR2 SMNVEV (reference sequence). V shed 5 bases and J shed 0 bases, with 11 bases lying between them. CDR3 in amino acids: CASSLAGYSYNEQFF. The DNA of the CDR3 is TGTGCCAGCAGTCTAGCAGGTTACTCCTACAATGAGCAGTTCTTC.

In this sample, this clonotype turned up many times. The gene calls are TRBV7-2 and TRBJ1-5; 7 positions agree with TRBD1. Per the germline V gene, CDR1 is SGHTA and CDR2 is FQGNSA. V trimming: 4 bases; J trimming: 6 bases; junction bases outside the gene matches: 9. The length of the CDR3 is 15 residues. The CDR3 sequence is CASSSQGGLGQPQHF. The CDR3 DNA follows: TGTGCCAGCAGCTCCCAGGGGGGTCTGGGTCAGCCCCAGCATTTT.

This clonotype was found many times. The CDR3 DNA reads as TGCAGTGCTAGTCCGTCGTCTAGACTAGCCAGGGATGAGCAGTTCTTC. Amino acid sequence: CSASPSSRLARDEQFF. The rearrangement uses TRBV20-1 and TRBJ2-1; 7 bases are a match to TRBD2. The CDR3 has 16 residues. Losses at the gene ends were 3 bases for V and 8 bases for J; bases not matched to a gene: 16. The V gene's germline CDR1 is DFQATT and CDR2 SNEGSKA (reference sequence).

This clonotype was seen many times. V and J are TRBV20-1 and TRBJ1-5; tentative D call: TRBD1 (6 bases). In germline, CDR1 is DFQATT, CDR2 SNEGSKA (reference sequence). This CDR3 is built from 13 residues. Trimming left V 2 bases short and J 4 bases short, with 9 bases between. CDR3 amino acids: CSARTDRNQPQHF. For the CDR3, the DNA is TGCAGTGCTAGAACGGACAGAAATCAGCCCCAGCATTTT.

Many counts were recorded for this clonotype. V and J are TRBV6-2 or TRBV6-3 and TRBJ1-5, with D unclear. Between the trimmed V and J ends, which lost 5 bases and 1 base, there was a span of 12 bases. The CDR3 spans 15 residues. The germline CDR1 and CDR2 sequences are MNHEY and SVGEGT. The CDR3 DNA reads TGTGCCAGCAGTCAAGACACTGGAAGCAATCAGCCCCAGCATTTT. It encodes CASSQDTGSNQPQHF.

The rearrangement joins TRBV7-2 to TRBJ1-2; D is perhaps TRBD1 (6 bases). V lost 7 bases, J lost 7 bases, and 19 bases lay in between. CDR3 length: 14 amino acids. Per germline, CDR1 SGHTA and CDR2 FQGNSA. The CDR3 protein is CASIGGAGFGGYTF. Written as DNA, the CDR3 is TGTGCCAGCATCGGGGGGGCGGGGTTTGGTGGCTACACCTTC.

The genes are TRBV20-1 and TRBJ2-2; D unresolved. The CDR3 covers 13 residues. Deletions cut 6 bases from V and 4 bases from J, with 12 bases between. Germline V gene lookup returns CDR1 DFQATT and CDR2 SNEGSKA (reference sequence). The CDR3 DNA sequence: TGCAGTGCCAGTAACTTTAGCACCGGGGAGCTGTTTTTT. Translated: CSASNFSTGELFF.

This clonotype has ten or more counts. The CDR3 sequence is CSATSASPYEQYF. In DNA, the CDR3 is TGCAGTGCTACAAGCGCCTCACCCTACGAGCAGTACTTC. The chain recombines TRBV20-1 with TRBJ2-7; D is ambiguous. V was trimmed by 4 bases and J by 2 bases, leaving 12 bases between them. Germline-derived CDR1 and CDR2 are DFQATT and SNEGSKA (reference sequence). This CDR3 has 13 amino acids.

This chain uses TRBV7-9 with TRBJ1-4, with D uncertain. The CDR3 covers 14 residues. Trimming stripped 5 bases from V and 4 bases from J, with 11 bases between. Germline V lookup: CDR1 SEHNR, CDR2 FQNEAQ (reference sequence). CDR3 region: CASSHRAGNEKLFF. As DNA, the CDR3 is TGTGCCAGCAGCCACCGGGCCGGTAATGAAAAACTGTTTTTT.

This clonotype appeared many times. The chain recombines TRBV7-8 with TRBJ1-3, with D unclear. The CDR3 length is 12 residues. The germline V gene encodes CDR1 SGHVS and CDR2 FQNEAQ. Trimming left V 2 bases short and J 5 bases short, with 4 bases between. In DNA form, the CDR3 reads TGTGCCAGCAGCTTACAGAGAAACACCATATATTTT. It specifies CASSLQRNTIYF.

This clonotype was picked up many times. The gene calls are TRBV20-1 and TRBJ1-2; D unclear. The CDR3 spans 15 residues. V lost 5 bases to trimming and J lost 0 bases, with 16 bases between them. Germline V gives CDR1 DFQATT, CDR2 SNEGSKA (reference sequence). The CDR3 region is CSARPDEITNYGYTF. CDR3 DNA: TGCAGTGCTCGCCCGGACGAGATCACTAACTATGGCTACACCTTC.

At least ten counts were recorded for this clonotype. The chain carries TRBV4-1 and TRBJ2-3; either TRBD1 or TRBD2 may fit D (5 bases each). CDR1 and CDR2 (germline): MGHRA, YSYEKL. The CDR3 sequence is 13 residues long. V was cut by 3 bases and J by 5 bases, with 9 bases left in between. Written as DNA, the CDR3 is TGCGCCAGCAGCCATATGGGGGTAGATACGCAGTATTTT. As protein: CASSHMGVDTQYF.

This clonotype was found once. One end of the junction varies from germline; a read error may be responsible. The chain joins TRBV30 to TRBJ2-5; 7 bases line up with TRBD2. CDR1 GTSNPN and CDR2 SVGIG come from the germline V gene (reference sequence). The CDR3 contains 14 residues. In DNA, the CDR3 is TGTACCTGGAGTGGGCTAGCGGTCCAAGAGACCCAGTACTTC. Translated: CTWSGLAVQETQYF.

This clonotype was seen many times. In DNA, the CDR3 is TGCAGCGTTGAAGATCTTAGCACTGAAGCTTTCTTT. It translates to CSVEDLSTEAFF. This chain uses TRBV29-1 with TRBJ1-1; D is unclear. This CDR3 region has 12 residues. V lost 0 bases and J lost 4, with 6 bases in between. CDR1 and CDR2 (germline): SQVTM, ANQGSEA. Full variable domain (rest looked up from reference TRBV29-1 and TRBJ1-1): SAVISQKPSRDICQRGTSLTIQCQVDSQVTMMFWYRQQPGQSLTLIATANQGSEATYESGFVIDKFPISRPNLTFSTLTVSNMSPEDSSIYLCSVEDLSTEAFFGQGTRLTVV.

This clonotype was counted many times. This chain uses TRBV7-2 with TRBJ2-1; tentatively, D is TRBD1 (7 bases). The germline CDR1 and CDR2 sequences are SGHTA and FQGNSA. The CDR3 extends over 16 amino acids. The germline V and J ends were trimmed by 5 bases and 0 bases, with 14 bases remaining between them. CDR3 coding DNA: TGTGCCAGCAGCCCCACAGGGGAGGTCTCCTACAATGAGCAGTTCTTC. It is translated as CASSPTGEVSYNEQFF.

The table lists this clonotype with many counts. The V gene is TRBV7-9, the J gene TRBJ1-2, with 8 bases fitting TRBD1. The CDR3 has 16 residues. Looked up from germline, CDR1 is SEHNR and CDR2 is FQNEAQ (reference sequence). V dropped 0 bases and J dropped 0; count of bases not matched to a gene: 3. CDR3 in DNA: TGTGCCAGCAGCTTAGCGCTGGGACAGGCTAACTATGGCTACACCTTC. Translating gives CASSLALGQANYGYTF.

This rearrangement joins TRBV20-1 to TRBJ1-1, with D uncertain. Trimming stripped 6 bases from V and 0 bases from J, with 11 bases between. CDR1 is DFQATT and CDR2 is SNEGSKA in the germline V gene (reference sequence). The CDR3 consists of 13 residues. As DNA, the CDR3 is TGCAGTGCCATCGGGCCTATGAACACTGAAGCTTTCTTT. It encodes CSAIGPMNTEAFF.

This clonotype occurred many times. This chain connects TRBV15 to TRBJ2-7; D is uncertain. The CDR3 covers 11 residues. V lost 1 base to trimming and J lost 5 bases, with 3 bases between them. CDR1 is LNHNV and CDR2 is YYDKDF in the germline V gene (reference sequence). CDR3 sequence reads: CATSRGDEQYF. The CDR3 DNA sequence: TGTGCCACCAGCAGAGGGGACGAGCAGTACTTC. The full variable domain, rest sourced from reference TRBV15 and TRBJ2-7, is DAMVIQNPRYQVTQFGKPVTLSCSQTLNHNVMYWYQQKSSQAPKLLFHYYDKDFNNEADTPDNFQSRRPNTSFCFLDIRSPGLGDTAMYLCATSRGDEQYFGPGTRLTVT.

In this sample, this clonotype turned up a few times. V and J are TRBV6-2 or TRBV6-3 and TRBJ2-1, with D tentatively TRBD2 (5 bases). V gave up 6 bases and J gave up 5 bases, with 11 bases separating them. In germline, CDR1 is MNHEY, CDR2 SVGEGT. CDR3 length equals 13 residues. The CDR3 sequence is CASSIKRNNEQFF. The CDR3 DNA follows: TGTGCCAGCAGCATTAAGCGGAACAATGAGCAGTTCTTC.